This paragraph reports one TCR beta chain. The method was immunoSEQ multiplex PCR; TCRdb's version includes in-frame clones alone and lacks a portion of them. The table has about 46,000 clones, around 90% seen once. These data originate in a study of OX40 agonist ivuxolimab in advanced cancers. Overall study: Three dose-escalation patients had partial responses: one with hepatocellular carcinoma and two with cutaneous melanoma.

Germline lookup yields CDR1 KGHSH and CDR2 LQKENI. This CDR3 has 15 amino acids. V lost 6 bases to trimming and J lost 4 bases; unmatched junction nucleotides: 7. This sample comprised CD4+ or CD8+ T cells sorted from blood, obtained in a trial of the OX40 agonist ivuxolimab. The receptor comes from an adult with an advanced solid tumor such as melanoma, head and neck, liver or kidney cancer. V is TRBV18 and J is TRBJ2-1; 9 nucleotides align to TRBD1. The CDR3 sequence is CASSPGQGPYNEQFF. The CDR3 nucleotides are TGTGCCAGCTCTCCGGGACAGGGCCCTTACAATGAGCAGTTCTTC.